The 25 T cell receptor beta chains below come from one sample, sequenced in a study of T cell repertoires in cytomegalovirus infection (dated by TCRdb to between 2017 and 2020). Reading the label with the study, this specimen's treatment or condition is: in vitro stimulation with specific CMV peptide epitopes to enrich CMV-specific T cells. Their cognate antigens are unknown. These reads were obtained on an Illumina HiSeq 1500. TCRdb's own reprocessing of the public reads used fastp at Q25 and MiXCR and kept productive beta chains. For every CDR3 protein sequence, its rows merge into one entry that carries the most common genes and DNA. This sample lists around 300,000 distinct CDR3 sequences; less than 25% were detected once. The ten largest clones add up to roughly a fifth of the sample. The starting material was cultured PBMCs, obtained from culture after CMV antigen stimulation. The receptors originated from a human donor in good health (CMV status not recorded). Some clones in this sample may be carry-over from other donors' samples.

This clonotype was seen a handful of times. The rearrangement links TRBV7-9 to TRBJ2-1; TRBD2 is a possible D gene (6 bases). Trimming cost V 2 bases and J 7 bases, with 15 bases left between them. The CDR3 runs 15 residues. Germline V gene lookup returns CDR1 SEHNR and CDR2 FQNEAQ (reference sequence). The CDR3, as DNA: TGTGCCAGCAGCTTACTGGCGGGACCTATAAATGAGCAGTTCTTC. Its protein is CASSLLAGPINEQFF.

The chain joins TRBV7-9 to TRBJ2-4; D unresolved. The ends were cut back, 5 bases at V and 0 bases at J, with 8 bases in the middle. The CDR3 length is 14 residues. Germline V gene lookup returns CDR1 SEHNR and CDR2 FQNEAQ (reference sequence). The CDR3 is CASSDLLAKNIQYF. The CDR3 DNA sequence: TGTGCCAGCAGCGACTTATTAGCCAAAAACATTCAGTACTTC.

This clonotype has more than one count but fewer than ten. V gene TRBV4-3 combines with J gene TRBJ1-2, with TRBD1 identical over 7 bases. CDR1 LGHNA and CDR2 YSLEER come from the germline V gene. The CDR3 totals 13 residues. The V segment lost 2 bases and the J segment 5 bases; nucleotides outside the gene matches: 2. The CDR3 coding sequence is TGCGCCAGCAGCCAAACGACAGGGTATGGCTACACCTTC. This codes for CASSQTTGYGYTF.

The genes are TRBV12-3 or TRBV12-4 and TRBJ2-7, with D maybe TRBD2 (5 bases). Trimming took off 8 bases at V and 7 bases at J, with 15 bases between the two ends. CDR3 length equals 12 residues. The CDR3 nucleotides are TGTGCCAGCGGGCGGACCTCGGGGGAGCAGTACTTC. This translates into CASGRTSGEQYF.

The V and J genes are TRBV28 and TRBJ1-1; a possible D gene is TRBD1 (5 bases). The CDR3 runs to 15 residues. Looked up from germline, CDR1 is MDHEN and CDR2 is SYDVKM. Trimming removed 9 bases from V and 3 bases from J, with 20 bases in between. CDR3 DNA sequence: TGTGCCAGTCTCCGGGGGGTGGGAAAGCACACTGAAGCTTTCTTT. Its protein is CASLRGVGKHTEAFF. Based on the CDR3 plus reference TRBV28 and TRBJ1-1, the full variable domain is DVKVTQSSRYLVKRTGEKVFLECVQDMDHENMFWYRQDPGLGLRLIYFSYDVKMKEKGDIPEGYSVSREKKERFSLILESASTNQTSMYLCASLRGVGKHTEAFFGQGTRLTVV.

The rearrangement uses TRBV28 and TRBJ1-5, with D uncertain. The CDR3 runs to 15 residues. Per the germline V gene, CDR1 is MDHEN and CDR2 is SYDVKM. Trimming removed 9 bases at V and 1 base at J, with 16 bases between. As DNA, the CDR3 is TGTGCCAGTCACACGGGCAGAGACAGCAATCAGCCCCAGCATTTT. Translating it yields CASHTGRDSNQPQHF.

A few counts support this clonotype. V is TRBV6-6 and J is TRBJ2-7; 8 bases are shared with TRBD2. CDR3 length equals 13 residues. V was pared by 6 bases and J by 7 bases, with 8 bases of the junction left unmatched. From germline, CDR1 is MNHNY and CDR2 SVGAGI (reference sequence). The CDR3 loop reads CASRLGGGEEQYF. Written as DNA, the CDR3 is TGTGCCAGCAGACTCGGGGGGGGTGAAGAGCAGTACTTC.

This clonotype was recorded at least ten times. V usage is TRBV5-4 and J usage is TRBJ1-2; D not resolved. The length of the CDR3 is 14 residues. The V end lost 4 bases, the J end lost 3 bases, and 13 bases lay between the germline ends. CDR1 SGHNT and CDR2 YYREEE come from the germline V gene (reference sequence). This CDR3 is CASSQPGRHYGYTF. CDR3 nucleotides: TGTGCCAGCAGCCAGCCGGGCCGCCACTATGGCTACACCTTC.

CDR3: CASSEARTRVSVYNEQFF. The CDR3 DNA reads as TGTGCCAGCAGCGAAGCGAGGACTAGGGTTTCCGTCTACAATGAGCAGTTCTTC. The rearrangement joins TRBV6-2 or TRBV6-3 to TRBJ2-1, with TRBD2 matching 7 bases. J lost 3 bases, V lost 6 bases, and 17 bases had no gene match. The CDR3 length is 18 residues. Germline CDR1 and CDR2: MNHEY and SVGEGT.

This clonotype was detected only a few times. The rearrangement uses TRBV24-1 and TRBJ1-2; D remains ambiguous. The CDR3 consists of 13 residues. Germline CDR1 KGHDR, CDR2 SFDVKD. Trimming stripped 6 bases from V and 2 bases from J, with 9 bases between. CDR3 in DNA: TGTGCCACCAGTTTGGGGTGGAACTATGGCTACACCTTC. This encodes CATSLGWNYGYTF.

This clonotype was picked up many times. The chain couples TRBV11-2 to TRBJ2-1, with 13 bases lining up with TRBD2. The CDR3 has 15 amino acids. V gave up 2 bases and J gave up 10 bases; unmatched junction bases: 5. Germline CDR1 SGHAT, CDR2 FQNNGV. For the CDR3, the DNA is TGTGCCAGCAGCTTATTACTAGCGGGAGGGCCGGAGCAGTTCTTC. As protein: CASSLLLAGGPEQFF.

This clonotype has ten or more counts. The rearrangement links TRBV7-3 to TRBJ2-3; 8 bases fit TRBD2. Germline loops: CDR1 SGHTA, CDR2 FQGTGA. V shed 5 bases and J 1 base; nucleotides not matched to a gene: 5. This CDR3 has 15 amino acids. CDR3: CASSMTSEGTDTQYF. In DNA form, the CDR3 reads TGTGCCAGCAGCATGACTAGCGAGGGCACAGATACGCAGTATTTT.

This clonotype was found a few times. The rearrangement links TRBV19 to TRBJ1-6; possibly TRBD1 for D (6 bases). There are 17 residues in the CDR3. CDR1 is LNHDA, CDR2 SQIVND, per germline (reference sequence). V was trimmed by 3 bases and J by 9 bases, leaving 21 bases between them. CDR3 bases: TGTGCCAGTAGTATCGGAGTGGCTGGGGGGCTCGGTTCACCCCTCCACTTT. It encodes CASSIGVAGGLGSPLHF.

The sample holds many counts of this clonotype. This chain links TRBV7-2 with TRBJ2-5; no clear D. V gave up 7 bases and J gave up 4 bases, with 13 bases separating them. This CDR3 region has 13 residues. Germline V gives CDR1 SGHTA, CDR2 FQGNSA. The CDR3 protein is CASTYLDRETQYF. CDR3 sequence (DNA): TGTGCCAGCACCTACCTCGACCGAGAGACCCAGTACTTC.

The chain couples TRBV24-1 to TRBJ2-1; 8 bases agree with TRBD2. CDR1 is KGHDR and CDR2 is SFDVKD in the germline V gene. V lost 4 bases to trimming and J lost 9 bases; unmatched junction nucleotides: 7. The CDR3 loop spans 14 amino acids. The CDR3 sequence is CATSEAGTRVEQFF. DNA for the CDR3: TGTGCCACCAGTGAAGCCGGGACTAGGGTTGAGCAGTTCTTC.

This clonotype was found a few times. The DNA of the CDR3 is TGTGCCAGCAGTCGAGGGGGCGTTTCACCCCTCCACTTT. This codes for CASSRGGVSPLHF. This chain uses TRBV9 with TRBJ1-6, with 7 bases identical to TRBD1. The CDR3 is made up of 13 amino acids. Germline V gene data show CDR1 as SGDLS and CDR2 as YYNGEE. Losses at the gene ends were 5 bases for V and 9 bases for J; bases not matched to a gene: 5.

This clonotype was counted only a few times. The rearrangement uses TRBV19 and TRBJ2-7; D might be TRBD1 or TRBD2, each matching 6 bases. From germline, CDR1 is LNHDA and CDR2 SQIVND (reference sequence). CDR3 size: 16 residues. V lost 5 bases and J lost 2, with 19 bases in between. The CDR3 nucleotides are TGTGCCAGTAGTTCGGTCGGGGGCGCGCACCCCTACGAGCAGTACGTC. It yields the protein CASSSVGGAHPYEQYV.

This sequence joins TRBV19 and TRBJ1-5, with D possibly TRBD1 on 6 matching bases. CDR3 length: 14 amino acids. The V end was cut by 5 bases, the J end by 4 bases, with 12 bases between. Germline V gene lookup returns CDR1 LNHDA and CDR2 SQIVND (reference sequence). The CDR3 coding sequence is TGTGCCAGTAGTCTCCGACAGGCGAATCAGCCCCAGCATTTT. It translates to CASSLRQANQPQHF.

This clonotype was seen many times. The chain combines TRBV29-1 with TRBJ1-1; no definite D call. The CDR3 is made up of 11 amino acids. Trimming took 3 bases from V and 4 from J, leaving 6 bases between them. Germline CDR1 and CDR2: SQVTM and ANQGSEA. The CDR3 nucleotides are TGCAGCGTTGACCCACCCACTGAAGCTTTCTTT. Translated: CSVDPPTEAFF.

The gene calls are TRBV29-1 and TRBJ2-1; D not certain. The length of the CDR3 is 11 residues. The V end was cut by 3 bases, the J end by 6 bases, with 6 bases between. Germline CDR1 SQVTM, CDR2 ANQGSEA. The DNA for the CDR3 is TGCAGCGTTGATTTCGGCAATGAGCAGTTCTTC. Its protein is CSVDFGNEQFF.

This clonotype has a handful of counts. The chain uses TRBV6-1 and TRBJ1-1, with 7 bases matching TRBD1. The CDR3 consists of 14 residues. Losses at the gene ends were 2 bases for V and 1 base for J; bases not matched to a gene: 1. Germline values: CDR1 MNHNS, CDR2 SASEGT. As DNA, the CDR3 is TGTGCCAGCAGTGAAAACAGGGGGAACACTGAAGCTTTCTTT. Its protein product is CASSENRGNTEAFF.

This clonotype was picked up a small number of times. The genes are TRBV7-9 and TRBJ1-1; no clear D gene. Germline assignment: CDR1 SEHNR and CDR2 FQNEAQ (reference sequence). This CDR3 is built from 14 residues. The V end was cut by 1 base, the J end by 1 base, with 7 bases between. The CDR3, as DNA: TGTGCCAGCAGCTTAGGGGTCGCGAACACTGAAGCTTTCTTT. Translated, it gives CASSLGVANTEAFF.

In this sample, this clonotype turned up a few times. This sequence joins TRBV7-9 and TRBJ1-1; D not resolved. Germline CDR1 SEHNR, CDR2 FQNEAQ (reference sequence). CDR3 length: 15 amino acids. Trimming took off 0 bases at V and 1 base at J, with 9 bases between the two ends. The CDR3 DNA follows: TGTGCCAGCAGCTTAGCCGGGCCCAAGAACACTGAAGCTTTCTTT. Its translation: CASSLAGPKNTEAFF.

At least ten counts were recorded for this clonotype. J is TRBJ2-1 and V is TRBV6-4, with D possibly matching TRBD2 (6 bases). Germline V gene data show CDR1 as MRHNA and CDR2 as SNTAGT. The V end was cut by 0 bases, the J end by 0 bases, with 6 bases between. The length of the CDR3 is 15 residues. DNA of the CDR3: TGTGCCAGCAGTGACTCTAGCGGCTCCTACAATGAGCAGTTCTTC. Translating it yields CASSDSSGSYNEQFF.

V gene TRBV2 combines with J gene TRBJ2-1; 11 nucleotides match TRBD1. The CDR3 loop spans 14 amino acids. Germline V gene sequence: CDR1 SNHLY, CDR2 FYNNEI. Trimming removed 10 bases from V and 6 bases from J; junction bases left unmatched: 8. Here the CDR3 DNA reads TGTGCCACCAAAGCCGGGACAGGGGGCAATGAGCAGTTCTTC. This gives the protein CATKAGTGGNEQFF.